This T cell receptor beta chain originates from a study of siplizumab effects on memory and regulatory T cells (dated by TCRdb to the late 2010s). Describing the broader study: The effect of the anti-CD2 antibody siplizumab on alloreactive T-cell subsets was examined in allogeneic mixed lymphocyte reactions constructed from human PBMCs. The full study reports these points: Sequences below about 10^-5 frequency were poorly captured, so only a minor fraction of alloreactive clones could be mapped to unstimulated subsets. Of the alloreactive CD4+ clones that could be mapped, the Treg-derived share averaged roughly 69% with siplizumab compared with approximately 25% in control reactions. Greater diversity appeared to be present in unstimulated naive T cells than in memory T cells, and a substantial contribution to the alloresponse seemed to be made by naive cells. The cumulative frequency of alloreactive sequences traceable to unstimulated CD4+ memory T cells was significantly reduced by siplizumab. Whether proliferating Tregs from siplizumab cultures were suppressive was not functionally confirmed. About 75-97% of proliferating CD4+ or CD8+ clones could not be given a naive or memory phenotype.

Sorted unstimulated T cells and proliferating T cells recovered from mixed lymphocyte reactions underwent TCRbeta CDR3 sequencing. Fresh whole blood from more than 9 HLA-typed healthy donors served as the source for isolating PBMCs. CDR1 and CDR2 are drawn from the germline V gene: SNHLY, FYNNEI. The germline V end is reduced by 6 bases and the J end by 4 bases; junction bases left unmatched: 11. The CDR3 holds 16 amino acids from the cysteine to the phenylalanine. The read is trimmed to its CDR3 DNA, 48 bases read in frame from base 1. As for this clone: There is no known antigen for this receptor. The record has no base qualities; no much larger clone is one base away.

The library relied on the immunoSEQ multiplex PCR assay. About 10^5 TCR templates per sample were assayed by the deep sequencing platform. Genomic DNA extracted from sorted T cells was used for TCRbeta CDR3 sequencing. On the authors' methods: The R programming language was used for clonal analysis of the TCRbeta CDR3 data. Comparing unstimulated samples against CFSE-low samples taken after the reaction was how alloreactive CD4+ and CD8+ clones were defined. Regulatory or non-regulatory origin of alloreactive CD4+ clones was assigned by matching sequences to the sorted unstimulated Treg and non-Treg repertoires. The source is immuneACCESS, and TCRdb retained only in-frame sequences with V and J called. Part of the clones is not carried over; for the studies checked, unresolved V genes explain less than half of this, and the remainder is unexplained. V and J calls and clone size are those listed in that table; D and trimming were worked out from the DNA. Here the sample has about 100,000 clones; approximately 92% occur a single time. 0.14% to 0.15% of the sample is taken by the ten largest.

The sample was CD4+ T cells sorted from blood. Recombination joined TRBV2 with TRBJ2-1; the junction holds 8 bases that match TRBD1. The receptor was isolated from a human donor in good health. CDR3 sequence: CASRPPGTGKYNEQFF. The sequenced DNA is TGTGCCAGCAGGCCCCCCGGGACAGGAAAATACAATGAGCAGTTCTTC. The full variable domain, completed from the reference TRBV2 and TRBJ2-1 proteins outside the CDR3, reads EPEVTQTPSHQVTQMGQEVILRCVPISNHLYFYWYRQILGQKVEFLVSFYNNEISEKSEIFDDQFSVERPDGSNFTLKIRSTKLEDSAMYFCASRPPGTGKYNEQFFGPGTRLTVL.